A single sample is the source of the 15 T cell receptor beta chains below, sequenced in a study of T cells expressing NK-cell markers. Reanalyzing the 5' RACE reads, TCRdb keeps one entry per CDR3 protein, without DNA. The specimen's table records some 340,000 distinct CDR3 sequences. Sequencing was done on a sample of blood T cells: a sorted CD56 or NKG2C T cell subset, CD4+ or CD8+ T cells, or bulk PBMC T cells (not recorded which). These receptors came from a man between 18 and 69 years old in good health.

The V gene is TRBV7-9, the J gene TRBJ2-3. CDR1 is SEHNR, CDR2 FQNEAQ, per germline (reference sequence). This CDR3 comprises 16 residues. Here the CDR3 reads CASSLRDRVVADTQYF.

The chain is built from TRBV2 and TRBJ1-1; TCRdb names TRBD1, which stays unverified in the absence of DNA. The germline CDR1 and CDR2 sequences are SNHLY and FYNNEI. The CDR3 runs 13 residues. CDR3 region: CASSDRRGTEAFF.

V and J are TRBV5-6 and TRBJ2-1; without DNA, the TCRdb call of TRBD1 cannot be checked. Germline V CDR1 and CDR2: SGHDT, YYEEEE. This CDR3 is 16 amino acids long. The CDR3 loop reads CASSPPGGASYNEQFF.

The chain links TRBV3-1 to TRBJ2-5; lacking DNA, the TRBD2 call made by TCRdb goes unchecked. Germline V gene lookup returns CDR1 LGHDT and CDR2 YNNKEL (reference sequence). This CDR3 contains 15 residues. CDR3 amino acids: CASSHLAGSQETQYF.

V and J are TRBV5-1 and TRBJ2-2; the TCRdb call, TRBD1, lacks DNA for checking. The CDR3 spans 15 residues. In germline, CDR1 is SGHRS, CDR2 YFSETQ. CDR3 amino acids: CASSYTGGLTGELFF.

CDR3 amino acids: CSVTDRGVYTEAFF. The rearrangement uses TRBV29-1 and TRBJ1-1; TCRdb designates TRBD1, a call that cannot be tested without DNA. The CDR3 contains 14 residues. Germline V gene lookup returns CDR1 SQVTM and CDR2 ANQGSEA.

The gene calls are TRBV20-1 and TRBJ1-2; TCRdb returns TRBD1, unconfirmable since there is no DNA. This CDR3 comprises 12 residues. CDR1 is DFQATT and CDR2 is SNEGSKA in the germline V gene (reference sequence). The CDR3 spells CSARSRVGSYTF.

This chain joins TRBV3-1 and TRBJ2-6. Germline V gene sequence: CDR1 LGHDT, CDR2 YNNKEL (reference sequence). The CDR3 totals 16 residues. This chain's CDR3 is CASSIRRYSGANVLTF.

The CDR3 protein is CASSFRGPFIYEQYF. The J gene is TRBJ2-7, the V gene TRBV28. The CDR3 sequence is 15 residues long. The germline gives CDR1 MDHEN, CDR2 SYDVKM.

The genes are TRBV12-3 or TRBV12-4 and TRBJ1-2. This CDR3 comprises 14 residues. The CDR3 sequence is CASSSLGDFYGYTF.

The chain employs TRBV28 and TRBJ1-2; the D call of TRBD1 rests on TCRdb alone, since no DNA is present to check it. The CDR3 loop spans 12 amino acids. CDR1 and CDR2 (germline): MDHEN, SYDVKM. The CDR3 is CASSQDRLGYTF.

The chain joins TRBV9 to TRBJ2-3; TCRdb lists TRBD2, though no DNA is available to test this call. The CDR3 loop spans 16 amino acids. Looked up from germline, CDR1 is SGDLS and CDR2 is YYNGEE. CDR3 amino acids: CASSVGVAGYGDTQYF.

The V call is TRBV2, the J call TRBJ2-4; as DNA is missing, the TRBD1 call by TCRdb cannot be tested. This CDR3 is built from 16 residues. Germline V gives CDR1 SNHLY, CDR2 FYNNEI. CDR3 protein: CASRPVGFAISDIQYF.

The chain recombines TRBV2 with TRBJ2-3. The CDR3 contains 12 residues. CDR1 SNHLY and CDR2 FYNNEI come from the germline V gene. The CDR3 reads CAGGRSEDTQYF.

V is TRBV20-1 and J is TRBJ1-1. Germline V CDR1 and CDR2: DFQATT, SNEGSKA (reference sequence). The CDR3 spans 11 residues. The CDR3 reads CSARDRPEAFF.